The present T cell receptor beta chain was sequenced within a study of vaccination and CD4 T cells after COVID-19. Study-level findings and limits: Spike mono-reactivity was found in 304 of 307 vaccine-specific clones from convalescent patients.

An Oncomine TCR Beta short-read assay was used to sequence the DNA from cultured CD4+ T cells. TCRdb called the PCR reads again in MiXCR, with one record for every CDR3 protein. The sample lists about 23,000 distinct CDR3 sequences, approximately 59% occurring once. With regard to this clonotype: Its antigen is as yet unknown.

As to treatment: approximately nine-day PBMC culture with coronavirus spike peptide pools or control peptides (ViraFEST assay). The V and J ends lost 6 bases and 0 bases, in that order; junction bases with no gene match: 0. Germline V gene data show CDR1 as SGHAT and CDR2 as FQNNGV. The CDR3 loop spans 13 amino acids. Source material: CD4+ T cells from blood, cultured in vitro. This receptor was identified in a human donor who had recovered from COVID-19. This sequence joins TRBV11-2 and TRBJ2-7; 9 positions match TRBD1. This chain's CDR3 is CASRGQGSYEQYF. CDR3 coding DNA: TGTGCCAGCAGGGGACAGGGCTCCTACGAGCAGTACTTC.